Reported below is one TCR beta chain. Its antigen is still unknown. Combining a sample-barcoded 5' primer with a J-beta primer mix, a second PCR ran for 7 to 11 cycles. One entry per CDR3 protein, called by TCRdb with MiXCR from the 5' RACE reads. The sample carries about 1,000,000 distinct CDR3 sequences, 35% to 55% recorded once. The source of the sample is a study of blood T cells in healthy people across ages. Looking at the study overall: Template switching recovered approximately one barcoded beta molecule for every two T cells.

Points from the study as a whole: Unsorted PBMCs ruled out conclusive naive versus antigen-experienced comparison. Estimated diversity that came from one million T cells was considered an underestimate. CMV infection status of these donors was not known.

CDR1 is MNHEY, CDR2 SVGEGT, per germline. This CDR3 contains 13 residues. With 7 bases removed from V and 7 bases from J, the gap between germline ends came to 16 bases. The chain combines TRBV6-2 or TRBV6-3 with TRBJ1-1; the D is unclear. The origin of this receptor is a woman aged 60-75 years in good health. Sequences were obtained from blood. This CDR3 is CASTITALGEAFF. CDR3 sequence (DNA): TGTGCCAGCACCATAACAGCCCTAGGTGAAGCTTTCTTT.